This entry describes one TCR beta chain. Authors' data handling: Amplification of reference gene primers was used by the study to estimate nucleated cell counts. Measured with immunoSEQ multiplex PCR; TCRdb has only the in-frame clones, and not every one. D and trimming come from the DNA, and the V and J calls and clone size come from that table. The sample records over 90,000 clones, less than 95% being singletons. The data were taken from a study of blood T cell repertoires in COVID-19. Looking at the study overall: Donors in the United States, Italy and Spain gave samples during acute or convalescent COVID-19. T cells, B-cell-depleted T cells, or PBMCs supplied cDNA or gDNA.

V shed 5 bases, J shed 7 bases, and the junction held 7 bases outside the gene matches. This CDR3 contains 13 residues. The receptor was isolated from a man aged 45-65 years with acute or convalescent COVID-19. The sample was peripheral blood. The chain joins TRBV12-3 or TRBV12-4 to TRBJ1-2; TRBD1 matches 7 bases. This CDR3 is CASSRDRDSGYTF. DNA of the CDR3: TGTGCCAGCAGTCGCGACAGGGACTCTGGCTACACCTTC.